These T cell receptor beta chains were read from a single sample in a study of T-cell memory formation after mild COVID-19. TCRdb processed the 5' RACE reads anew with MiXCR; each CDR3 protein has one entry. This sample yields some 330,000 distinct CDR3 sequences, of which 20% to 25% are seen a single time; approximately 12% belongs to the top ten. The specimen was PBMCs or a T cell subset sorted from them (not recorded which). These receptors were obtained from an adult woman who had mild COVID-19 (a few samples of this study predate the infection). Cell type and time point are not known. Each CDR3 is given with its conserved first and last residue. Fields, in order: V gene, J gene, D gene, clone size, CDR3 DNA, CDR3 protein. A D gene is named only where the DNA matches it firmly. Clone size, where shown, is once, few, many, or a class for clones that have expanded.

>TRBV11-3|TRBJ2-1|.|.
TGTGCCAGCAGCTTAGATGGGGCAAGCGGAGCCTACTACAATGAGCAGTTCTTC
CASSLDGASGAYYNEQFF
>TRBV5-1|TRBJ2-3|TRBD1|few
TGCGCCAGCAACGAGCGACCACAGGGGGCCGCAGATACGCAGTATTTT
CASNERPQGAADTQYF
>TRBV9|TRBJ2-1|TRBD2|few
TGTGCCAGCAGCGGGCTTAGGGTGACTAGCGGGAGAGGGGGCTCCTACAATGAGCAGTTCTTC
CASSGLRVTSGRGGSYNEQFF
>TRBV5-6|TRBJ2-2|.|few
TGTGCCGTCGGGGACCGGGGGCTTATTAACACCGGGGAGCTGTTTTTT
CAVGDRGLINTGELFF
>TRBV7-9|TRBJ1-1|.|few
TGTGCCAGCAGCTTAGATATGGGGGGCACTGAAGCTTTCTTT
CASSLDMGGTEAFF
>TRBV12-3/TRBV12-4|TRBJ2-7|.|.
TGTGCCAGCAGTCCCAACGGACCCTACGAGCAGTACTTC
CASSPNGPYEQYF
>TRBV15|TRBJ2-2|TRBD2|few
TGTGCCACCAGCCCAAGGAGCGGGGTGGGCAGAGGTGCCGGGGAGCTGTTTTTT
CATSPRSGVGRGAGELFF
>TRBV29-1|TRBJ2-3|.|few
TGCAGCGTTGATGTGGGGAGCACAGATACGCAGTATTTT
CSVDVGSTDTQYF
>TRBV9|TRBJ2-1|TRBD1|.
TGTGCCAGCAGCGGACAGGGGGCGCAATCCCCCTACAATGAGCAGTTCTTC
CASSGQGAQSPYNEQFF
>TRBV29-1|TRBJ2-1|.|.
TGCAGCGTTGAAGATCTGGGGGGATCCGCTAATGAGCAGTTCTTC
CSVEDLGGSANEQFF
>TRBV7-2|TRBJ2-5|TRBD2|.
TGTGCCAGCAGCTCGAGACGGACTAGCCAGGGGACCCAGTACTTC
CASSSRRTSQGTQYF
>TRBV7-9|TRBJ1-4|.|few
TGTGCCAGCAGCTTACGACAGAGTGAAAAACTGTTTTTT
CASSLRQSEKLFF
>TRBV7-2|TRBJ2-3|TRBD2|few
TGTGCCAGCAGCTTATGGGCGGGACTAGCGGGAGGTTCAGATACGCAGTATTTT
CASSLWAGLAGGSDTQYF
>TRBV12-3/TRBV12-4|TRBJ2-5|TRBD2|.
TGTGCCAGCAGTTTGACTAGCGGGGGTTTCCAAGAGACCCAGTACTTC
CASSLTSGGFQETQYF
>TRBV7-2|TRBJ2-2|.|few
TGTGCCAGCAGCCTCGGGACCCTGGGCGGGGAGCTGTTTTTT
CASSLGTLGGELFF
>TRBV3-1|TRBJ2-1|TRBD1|few
TGTGCCAGCAGCCCCTTGGACAGGGATGACAATGAGCAGTTCTTC
CASSPLDRDDNEQFF
>TRBV5-1|TRBJ2-7|.|few
TGCGCCAGCAGCTTGGGACAAAGGAACTACGAGCAGTACTTC
CASSLGQRNYEQYF
>TRBV7-8|TRBJ2-7|.|.
TGTGCCAGCAAATCCGACCGCCCCTACGAGCAGTACTTC
CASKSDRPYEQYF
>TRBV24-1|TRBJ2-1|TRBD2|few
TGTGCCACCAGTGTGGCGGGGGTGGGGGAATACAATGAGCAGTTCTTC
CATSVAGVGEYNEQFF
>TRBV9|TRBJ1-3|.|few
TGTGCCAGCAGCGGATCGGTCGCGGGTTCTGGAAACACCATATATTTT
CASSGSVAGSGNTIYF
>TRBV25-1|TRBJ2-6|TRBD1|few
TGTGCCAGCAGTGAGCGAGGGGGCCCTTCGGGGGCCAACGTCCTGACTTTC
CASSERGGPSGANVLTF
>TRBV9|TRBJ2-7|.|few
TGTGCCAGCAGCGTATCTCCGGTATCCCCCTACGAGCAGTACTTC
CASSVSPVSPYEQYF
>TRBV15|TRBJ2-5|.|few
TGTGCCACCAGCAGAGTAGAGGTGATGGGAGCCCAGTACTTC
CATSRVEVMGAQYF
>TRBV15|TRBJ2-7|.|.
TGTGCCACCAGCAGGACAGGTTATTCCTACGAGCAGTACTTC
CATSRTGYSYEQYF
>TRBV18|TRBJ1-3|.|few
TGTGCCAGCTCACCAATTCTCGGAGACACCATATATTTT
CASSPILGDTIYF
>TRBV7-9|TRBJ1-1|.|few
TGTGCCAGCAGCGCAAGGGCAGCCATGAACACTGAAGCTTTCTTT
CASSARAAMNTEAFF
>TRBV24-1|TRBJ2-1|TRBD2|.
TGTGCCACCAGTAGCGGGAGGTTTGAGCAGTTCTTC
CATSSGRFEQFF
>TRBV12-3/TRBV12-4|TRBJ2-4|.|.
TGTGCCAGCAGTTTCGGTCCGATAATTCAGTACTTC
CASSFGPIIQYF
>TRBV5-1|TRBJ2-1|.|many
TGCGCCAGCAGCTTGCAGGCAGGATTGACCTACAATGAGCAGTTCTTC
CASSLQAGLTYNEQFF
>TRBV19|TRBJ2-1|TRBD2|.
TGTGCCAGTAGACTTAGGCGGGAGAGCTCCTACAATGAGCAGTTCTTC
CASRLRRESSYNEQFF
>TRBV7-6|TRBJ2-2|.|few
TGTGCCAGCGCCAGGGGTACCGGGGAGCTGTTTTTT
CASARGTGELFF
>TRBV12-3/TRBV12-4|TRBJ1-2|.|.
TGTGCCAGCAGTTTAATGGGGATGGGCAACTATGGCTACACCTTC
CASSLMGMGNYGYTF
>TRBV7-9|TRBJ1-5|TRBD1|.
TGTGCCAGCAGCTTAGGACAGGGGGGCGGCAATCAGCCCCAGCATTTT
CASSLGQGGGNQPQHF
>TRBV6-5|TRBJ2-5|.|.
TGTGCCACCGCAAAACGAGAGACCCAGTACTTC
CATAKRETQYF
>TRBV6-5|TRBJ2-1|TRBD2|many
TGTGCCAGCAGCCCGGGACTAGCGACCTACAATGAGCAGTTCTTC
CASSPGLATYNEQFF
>TRBV10-3|TRBJ1-5|.|.
TGTGCCATCAGTGAAGCAGATAGCAATCAGCCCCAGCATTTT
CAISEADSNQPQHF
>TRBV20-1|TRBJ2-7|.|.
TGCAGTGCGCGTGGGCGGGGCCTAGGCTACGAGCAGTACTTC
CSARGRGLGYEQYF
>TRBV19|TRBJ1-5|.|few
TGTGCCAGTAGTATATTGTCAATCGGTTATCAGCCCCAGCATTTT
CASSILSIGYQPQHF
>TRBV6-1|TRBJ2-3|.|few
TGTGCCAGCAGTGACCCTAGCGTGAGCACAGATACGCAGTATTTT
CASSDPSVSTDTQYF
>TRBV7-9|TRBJ2-7|TRBD2|few
TGTGCCGCGGGGGGACTAGTCTCCTACGAGCAGTACTTC
CAAGGLVSYEQYF
>TRBV7-8|TRBJ2-5|.|.
TGTGCCAGCATGGGGCGTGGGGACGGCCTTGAAACCCAGTACTTC
CASMGRGDGLETQYF
>TRBV27|TRBJ2-7|.|.
TGTGCCAGCAGTTTATCGGGGCTGAGCTCCTACGAGCAGTACTTC
CASSLSGLSSYEQYF
>TRBV29-1|TRBJ2-1|.|many
TGCAGCGCCCGAGGCTGGGGGGATGGCGAGCAGTTCTTC
CSARGWGDGEQFF
>TRBV9|TRBJ1-3|.|few
TGTGCCAGCAGCGTAGCCCAGGGGAGCTCTGGAAACACCATATATTTT
CASSVAQGSSGNTIYF
>TRBV7-2|TRBJ1-2|.|.
TGTGCCAGCAGCCACGCCGGAAGCTATGGCTACACCTTC
CASSHAGSYGYTF
>TRBV5-1|TRBJ1-1|TRBD1|.
TGCGCCAGCAAAGGGGCAGGGGGCGGTAACACTGAAGCTTTCTTT
CASKGAGGGNTEAFF
>TRBV12-3/TRBV12-4|TRBJ2-1|TRBD2|few
TGTGCCAGCAGTTCCACCGGACTAGCGGGCGCCTCCTACAATGAGCAGTTCTTC
CASSSTGLAGASYNEQFF